The T cell receptor (beta chain) under discussion was sequenced for a study of T-cell memory formation after mild COVID-19. Study-wide context: TCR clusters showed largely donor specificity. Study results and limitations: Clones which contracted sat mainly in CM and EM if CD4+, and in EMRA if CD8+. Whether second-wave clones peaking at day 37 were SARS-CoV-2 specific went unconfirmed.

As concerns this clonotype: Antigen: not known.

One entry per CDR3 protein results from TCRdb running MiXCR on the 5' RACE reads. The repertoire holds a few hundred thousand distinct CDR3 sequences, with 25% to 30% as singletons. The CDR3 is 17 amino acids. With 3 bases removed from V and 0 bases from J, the gap between germline ends came to 15 bases. The sample comprised PBMCs or a T cell subset sorted from them (not recorded which). The chain links TRBV12-3 or TRBV12-4 to TRBJ2-1; D is possibly TRBD1 or TRBD2 (6 bases each). The sequence was obtained from an adult woman who had mild COVID-19 (a few samples of this study predate the infection). Cell type and time point are not known. CDR3 in amino acids: CASSLGAGRSSYNEQFF. CDR3 nucleotides: TGTGCCAGCAGTTTGGGGGCGGGGCGGAGCTCCTACAATGAGCAGTTCTTC.